This is a list of T cell receptor beta chains from one sample in a study of cytomegalovirus exposure and HLA in healthy donors. This table comes from immunoSEQ multiplex PCR, and its TCRdb copy is limited to in-frame clones, with some not included. The sample yields about 170,000 clones, almost 85% seen once. The sequencing input was PBMCs. The receptor source for this set is a boy between 2 and 10 years old in good health and CMV-seronegative. Each CDR3 is given without its conserved first and last residue. A D gene is named only where the DNA matches it firmly.

TRBV11-2,NA,11,TRBJ2-7,ASRRLSSYEQY
TRBV5-1,TRBD1,11,TRBJ2-1,ASSTGTDNEQF
TRBV5-1,TRBD1,13,TRBJ1-4,ASSLQGGLNEKLF
TRBV7-6,NA,14,TRBJ2-3,ASRLWAGSSTDTQY
TRBV7-2,NA,14,TRBJ2-5,ASSLEGQPMGETQY
TRBV14,TRBD1,13,TRBJ2-7,ASSQYRGDPYEQY
TRBV5-1,TRBD2,12,TRBJ2-3,ASSWGGRPDTQY
TRBV19,TRBD2,14,TRBJ2-5,ASSHPRGGSSETQY
TRBV2,NA,13,TRBJ2-2,ASSGTTPNTGELF
TRBV18,TRBD1,12,TRBJ1-2,ASSPGTGEFGYT
TRBV6-6,NA,10,TRBJ2-7,ASSIQGTEQY
TRBV6-5,TRBD1,14,TRBJ2-2,ASSFDRGHRAGELF
TRBV9,TRBD2,13,TRBJ2-1,ASSPSGNTYNEQF
TRBV6-5,TRBD1,12,TRBJ1-1,ASSPGGWGTEAF
TRBV5-4,TRBD2,12,TRBJ2-1,ASSFRLAGGEQF
TRBV20-1,TRBD2,9,TRBJ2-4,SAPNLAGQY
TRBV5-4,NA,12,TRBJ2-7,ASSLVGITYEQY
TRBV5-4,TRBD2,14,TRBJ2-7,ASSSRLAGVPYEQY
TRBV25-1,NA,12,TRBJ1-1,ASSESLGNTEAF
TRBV18,NA,10,TRBJ2-5,ASSPTQETQY
TRBV7-9,TRBD1,12,TRBJ1-5,ASSLGGTGQPQH
TRBV19,TRBD1,16,TRBJ1-5,ASTPRGYRDRGNQPQH
TRBV27,TRBD2,12,TRBJ2-5,ASSLTSGGGGQY